This is a list of T cell receptor beta chains from one sample in a study of T cells in Graves' hyperthyroidism and ophthalmopathy. MiXCR, run by TCRdb on the multiplex PCR reads, gives a single entry per CDR3 protein. Of around 490,000 distinct CDR3 sequences listed, about 20% are singletons. Source material: blood. These receptors were collected from a man aged 35 to 55 with Graves' ophthalmopathy. Each CDR3 is given with its conserved first and last residue. A D gene is named only where the DNA matches it firmly. Rows give clone size only sometimes, using once, few, many, or a class for an expanded clone.

TRBV19,.,15,TRBJ2-2,TRBD2,TGTGCCAGTAGGACTAGCAGCGGATCTTCGTGGGAGCTGTTTTTT,CASRTSSGSSWELFF
TRBV30,many,13,TRBJ1-1,TRBD1,TGTGCCTGGATTAGGACAGGGGGCTTCGGGGCTTTCTTT,CAWIRTGGFGAFF
TRBV20-1,many,12,TRBJ1-2,.,TGCAGTGCTCCACAGGCTAACTATGGCTACACCTTC,CSAPQANYGYTF
TRBV20-1,many,12,TRBJ1-1,.,TGCAGTGCTAAGCCCCCCCCCACTGAAGCTTTCTTT,CSAKPPPTEAFF
TRBV11-2,.,15,TRBJ2-1,TRBD2,TGCGCCAGCAGCCCGGCAGCGGGAGCCCACAATGAGCAGTTCTTC,CASSPAAGAHNEQFF
TRBV3-1,many,16,TRBJ2-3,.,TGTGCCAGCAGCGATGGCCGGCCCGAGTGGACAGATACGCAGTATTTT,CASSDGRPEWTDTQYF
TRBV7-6,many,15,TRBJ2-3,TRBD2,TGTGCCAGCAGCCCCTCAAGCGGGAGTACAGATACGCAGTATTTT,CASSPSSGSTDTQYF
TRBV30,.,15,TRBJ1-6,TRBD1,TGTGCCTCGGGACAGGATAGCTCCTATAATTCACCCCTCCACTTT,CASGQDSSYNSPLHF
TRBV7-2,few,12,TRBJ2-1,.,TGTGCCACACGGAAGACAGCGACGGAGCAGTTCTTC,CATRKTATEQFF
TRBV2,few,13,TRBJ2-3,TRBD1,TGTGCCAGCGGGGGACAGGCCCTAGATACGCAGTATTTT,CASGGQALDTQYF
TRBV28,many,13,TRBJ2-1,.,TGTGCCAGCAACCAAAGGCAGAACAATGAGCAGTTCTTC,CASNQRQNNEQFF
TRBV7-9,.,15,TRBJ2-7,.,TGTGCCAGCAGCTTAGCGATTGGACAGTCCTACGAGCAGTACTTC,CASSLAIGQSYEQYF
TRBV3-1,.,15,TRBJ1-3,.,TGTGCCAGCAGCCTCCTCACACCTTCTGGAAACACCATATATTTT,CASSLLTPSGNTIYF
TRBV11-2,many,12,TRBJ2-4,.,TGTGCCAGCAATCTAGCCAAAAACATTCAGTACTTC,CASNLAKNIQYF
TRBV10-3,few,13,TRBJ1-6,.,TGTGCCATCAGTGACAGTTATAATTCACCCCTCCACTTT,CAISDSYNSPLHF
TRBV6-2/TRBV6-3,few,15,TRBJ2-3,TRBD2,TGTGCCAGCAGTTACTCGGAGCGGGAGTCAGATACGCAGTATTTT,CASSYSERESDTQYF
TRBV5-1,few,17,TRBJ2-7,.,TGCGCCAGCCAATGGGCGGAGATAAGCGGGCTCCCCTACGAGCAGTACTTC,CASQWAEISGLPYEQYF
TRBV12-3/TRBV12-4,many,13,TRBJ1-1,.,TGTGCCAGCAGTCCCTTTACTTACGCTGAAGCTTTCTTT,CASSPFTYAEAFF
TRBV7-9,.,15,TRBJ2-3,.,TGTGCCAGCAGTTTACTCGAGGGGTACACAGATACGCAGTATTTT,CASSLLEGYTDTQYF
TRBV6-1,many,16,TRBJ2-7,TRBD2,TGTGCCAGCAGTCCCCAAGCGGGAGTCAGAGGGGGAGAGCAGTACTTC,CASSPQAGVRGGEQYF
TRBV6-1,.,16,TRBJ1-5,.,TGTGCCAGCAGCCGTCATGGGGCGGATAGCAATCAGCCCCAGCATTTT,CASSRHGADSNQPQHF
TRBV20-1,few,17,TRBJ2-2,.,TGCAGTGCTAGAGGGGTACCTAGCGACGGGAACACCGGGGAGCTGTTTTTT,CSARGVPSDGNTGELFF
TRBV4-1,.,14,TRBJ1-6,.,TGCGCCAGCAGCCAAGGGGGAACAAGTTCACCCCTCCACTTT,CASSQGGTSSPLHF
TRBV6-5,.,16,TRBJ1-2,TRBD1,TGTGCCAGCAGATACAGGGGGCGGAATTTTGCCGGCGGCTACACCTTC,CASRYRGRNFAGGYTF
TRBV27,few,13,TRBJ1-2,TRBD1,TGTGCCAGCAGTCAAAGGGACAGGCGAGGCTACACCTTC,CASSQRDRRGYTF
TRBV12-3/TRBV12-4,.,15,TRBJ1-6,TRBD1,TGTGCCAGCACCATGACAGGGGCTATTTATTCACCCCTCCACTTT,CASTMTGAIYSPLHF
TRBV12-3/TRBV12-4,many,16,TRBJ2-2,TRBD2,TGTGCCAGCAGTCAGGGACTAGCGGTGATCACCGGGGAGCTGTTTTTT,CASSQGLAVITGELFF
TRBV27,.,14,TRBJ2-4,TRBD1,TGTGCCAGCAGTGAGGGGACAGAGAAAAACATTCAGTACTTC,CASSEGTEKNIQYF
TRBV7-2,.,13,TRBJ2-3,.,TGTGCCAGCAGCTATCGGTTCGAGAGGGAGCAGTATTTT,CASSYRFEREQYF
TRBV28,.,16,TRBJ2-2,TRBD2,TGTGCCGGCACTCCCCCGAGCGGGGGAGACACCGGGGAGCTGTTTTTT,CAGTPPSGGDTGELFF
TRBV12-3/TRBV12-4,.,13,TRBJ1-2,.,TGTGCCAGCAGTTTAGGGGTGGGTGATGGCTACACCTTC,CASSLGVGDGYTF
TRBV27,.,16,TRBJ1-5,.,TGTGCCAGCAGTTTATCGGGCCTTAATAGCAATCAGCCCCAGCATTTT,CASSLSGLNSNQPQHF
TRBV27,many,18,TRBJ2-3,.,TGTGCCAGCACCCGTTTCCCCTGGGACCCTCTTAGCACAGATACGCAGTATTTT,CASTRFPWDPLSTDTQYF
TRBV29-1,many,14,TRBJ2-5,TRBD2,TGCAGCGTTGAGGTAGCGGGAGGTGCGGAGACCCAGTACTTC,CSVEVAGGAETQYF
TRBV20-1,few,14,TRBJ1-2,.,TGCAGTGCTAGGGCGAGTGGGGATCCCTATGGCTACACCTTC,CSARASGDPYGYTF
TRBV5-1,.,11,TRBJ2-2,.,TGCGCCAGCAGCGGTCGCGGGGAGCTGTTTTTT,CASSGRGELFF
TRBV3-1,few,14,TRBJ2-2,.,TGTGCCAGCAGCGGCCCGGGGAACACCGGGGAGCTGTTTTTT,CASSGPGNTGELFF
TRBV11-2,.,15,TRBJ2-4,.,TGTGCCAGCAGCACACAGCAGGGAACCAAAAACATTCAGTACTTC,CASSTQQGTKNIQYF
TRBV3-1,.,17,TRBJ2-7,TRBD2,TGTGCCAGCAGCCAAGAGGGACTAGCGGTTAGTAGTATCGAGCAGTACTTC,CASSQEGLAVSSIEQYF
TRBV20-1,.,14,TRBJ1-1,.,TGCAGTGCTTTTAAGCCCGGGGAGAACACTGAAGCTTTCTTT,CSAFKPGENTEAFF
TRBV20-1,many,15,TRBJ1-5,.,TGCAGTGCTAGAGTAGGTTTGGGTGACTCTTTGCCCCAGCATTTT,CSARVGLGDSLPQHF
TRBV7-3,.,15,TRBJ2-1,.,TGTGCCAGCAGCTTAAACGGAATCTCCTACAATGAGCAGTTCTTC,CASSLNGISYNEQFF
TRBV12-3/TRBV12-4,few,13,TRBJ2-5,.,TGTGCCAGCAGTTTTCAGCGGCAAGAGACCCAGTACTTC,CASSFQRQETQYF
TRBV12-3/TRBV12-4,.,15,TRBJ2-3,.,TGTGCCAGCAGTTTTCTGGTGAGGGGTCGGAATACGCAGTATTTT,CASSFLVRGRNTQYF
TRBV19,.,14,TRBJ1-1,.,TGTGCCAGTAGTACCCTAGGGGGAGGGGTACTGGCTTTCTTT,CASSTLGGGVLAFF
TRBV10-3,many,15,TRBJ1-1,.,TGTGCCATCAGTGAGTCGGGGCAGAGGAACACTGAAGCTTTCTTT,CAISESGQRNTEAFF
TRBV2,.,13,TRBJ2-7,.,TGTGCCAGCGTAGTGGCTACTTGGTCCGAGCAGTACTTC,CASVVATWSEQYF
TRBV3-1,.,15,TRBJ2-2,TRBD1,TGTGCCAGCAGCCCTGGGACAGGGGATTCCGGGGAGCTGTTTTTT,CASSPGTGDSGELFF
TRBV27,many,13,TRBJ2-5,.,TGTGCCAGCAGTCTCAGGGGTCTAGAGACCCAGTACTTC,CASSLRGLETQYF
TRBV6-1,few,15,TRBJ2-7,TRBD2,TGTGCCAGCAGTTCCGGGACTAGCGGGAACAACGAGCAGTACTTC,CASSSGTSGNNEQYF
TRBV3-1,few,12,TRBJ1-2,.,TGTGCCAGCAGCCAATCACGTGATGGCTACACCTTC,CASSQSRDGYTF
TRBV20-1,.,15,TRBJ2-7,TRBD2,TGCAGTGCTGCCCGACTAGCGGGAGTGGCCTACGAGCAGTACTTC,CSAARLAGVAYEQYF
TRBV2,many,13,TRBJ1-5,.,TGTGCCAGCAGTGAAGTCATTGGTCAGCCCCAGCATTTT,CASSEVIGQPQHF
TRBV5-1,.,12,TRBJ2-2,.,TGCGCCAGCAGGGAGAGCGCCGGGGAGCTGTTTTTT,CASRESAGELFF
TRBV30,few,14,TRBJ2-5,TRBD1,TGTGCCTGGGAAAGGACAGGGGGCATGGAGACCCAGTACTTC,CAWERTGGMETQYF
TRBV11-2,.,16,TRBJ1-3,.,TGTGCCAGCACCCGAGACTGGGGCCACTCTGGAAACACCATATATTTT,CASTRDWGHSGNTIYF
TRBV2,many,14,TRBJ2-5,.,TGTGCCAGCAGAGCGGCCCACCTCCAAGAGACCCAGTACTTC,CASRAAHLQETQYF
TRBV5-8,few,14,TRBJ1-1,.,TGTGCCAGCAGCCTGGGCTGGGGGCGCACTGAAGCTTTCTTT,CASSLGWGRTEAFF
TRBV7-9,.,13,TRBJ1-1,.,TGTGCCAGCAGCCAGGAGATGAGCACTGAAGCTTTCTTT,CASSQEMSTEAFF
TRBV5-1,few,14,TRBJ1-1,.,TGCGCCAGCAGCTTTGCAGACATGAACACTGAAGCTTTCTTT,CASSFADMNTEAFF